This T cell receptor (beta chain) appears in the sequencing data of a study of blood T cell repertoires in COVID-19. In the study overall: Samples taken during acute and convalescent COVID-19 were collected in the United States, Italy and Spain. PBMCs, B-cell-depleted T cells, or T cells provided the cDNA or gDNA that made up the material.

In the source study's methods: Reference gene primer amplification yielded estimated nucleated cell counts. Data came from immunoSEQ multiplex PCR; TCRdb stores just in-frame clones and leaves some out. For V, J and clone size, that table is used; D and trimming come from the DNA. The profile shows more than 110,000 clones, around nine tenths of them singletons. This TCR was recovered from a man in his fifties or sixties with active or convalescent COVID-19. The sample consisted of peripheral blood.

For the CDR3, the DNA is TGTGCCAGCGTAGCGGGAGACTCCTACGAGCAGTACTTC. Translating gives CASVAGDSYEQYF. The rearrangement joins TRBV6-6 to TRBJ2-7; 9 positions match TRBD2. This CDR3 has 13 amino acids. Germline V gene lookup returns CDR1 MNHNY and CDR2 SVGAGI (reference sequence). The V segment lost 8 bases and the J segment 0 bases; nucleotides outside the gene matches: 2.